A single sample gave rise to the 29 T cell receptor beta chains below, sequenced in a study of blood T cells in healthy people across ages. Together with a sample-barcoded 5' primer, a J-beta primer mix was included in a second PCR lasting about 6 to 12 cycles. Each CDR3 protein is one row after TCRdb ran MiXCR on the 5' RACE reads. The sample consists of some 670,000 distinct CDR3 sequences, about 51% of them appearing once. What was sequenced was blood. The source is a woman older than 75 in good health.

This clonotype was detected only a few times. This may arise from a read error, as a much more abundant clone is one base away. It is unclear where the CDR3 begins or ends on the DNA, so no DNA is shown, and the CDR3 is as TCRdb lists it. J is TRBJ2-3 and V is TRBV6-5. Germline CDR1 MNHEY, CDR2 SVGAGI. The CDR3 adds up to 15 amino acids, both ends counted. This chain's CDR3 is CASSRRSILGDAQYF.

As to this clonotype: Given a much more abundant clone one base away, this may be a read error. The chain carries TRBV2 and TRBJ2-1; the match to TRBD2 covers 7 bases. This CDR3 contains 13 residues. Looked up from germline, CDR1 is SNHLY and CDR2 is FYNNEI. DNA of the CDR3: TGTGCCGGCAGTGAAGGGAGGGCCGGGGAGCAGTTCTTC. This codes for CAGSEGRAGEQFF.

This sequence joins TRBV29-1 and TRBJ1-2; D is uncertain. This CDR3 spans 13 amino acids. Trimming left V 4 bases short and J 6 bases short, with 15 bases between. Germline V gene lookup returns CDR1 SQVTM and CDR2 ANQGSEA. CDR3 nucleotides: TGCAGCGTTGGAGGAATAGGGATCGATGGCTACACCTTC. It yields the protein CSVGGIGIDGYTF. The entire variable domain, with the rest obtained from reference TRBV29-1 and TRBJ1-2, is as follows: SAVISQKPSRDICQRGTSLTIQCQVDSQVTMMFWYRQQPGQSLTLIATANQGSEATYESGFVIDKFPISRPNLTFSTLTVSNMSPEDSSIYLCSVGGIGIDGYTFGSGTRLTVV.

The chain uses TRBV12-3 or TRBV12-4 and TRBJ2-3; TRBD2 matches at 9 bases. The CDR3 length is 17 residues. V trimming: 0 bases; J trimming: 3 bases; junction bases outside the gene matches: 7. CDR3 sequence reads: CASSLAGLAGDTDTQYF. Written as DNA, the CDR3 is TGTGCCAGCAGTTTAGCGGGGTTAGCGGGGGATACAGATACGCAGTATTTT.

The chain links TRBV7-9 to TRBJ2-1, with D possibly TRBD2 on 6 matching bases. Matching the DNA end better, TRBJ2-7 makes the J call doubtful. The CDR3 is made up of 15 amino acids. The germline gives CDR1 SEHNR, CDR2 FQNEAQ (reference sequence). CDR3 coding DNA: TGTGCCAGCAGCCCTCCGGGGGTCCCCCACAATGAGCAGTACTTC. It encodes CASSPPGVPHNEQYF.

The chain combines TRBV5-1 with TRBJ2-5, with D possibly TRBD1 on 7 matching bases. The CDR3 consists of 16 residues. Germline V gives CDR1 SGHRS, CDR2 YFSETQ. Trimming shortened V by 4 bases and J by 11 bases, and 27 bases separated the two germline ends. Here the CDR3 reads CASSPPRGQQNNEQYF. The CDR3, as DNA: TGCGCCAGCAGCCCACCGCGGGGACAGCAAAACAATGAGCAGTACTTC.

About this clonotype itself: A much bigger clone sits one base away, suggesting this may be a read error. The chain is built from TRBV5-1 and TRBJ2-3; D might be TRBD2 (5 bases). V was pared by 3 bases and J by 4 bases, with 18 bases between. The length of the CDR3 is 16 residues. CDR1 SGHRS and CDR2 YFSETQ come from the germline V gene. DNA for the CDR3: TGCGCCAGCAGCTGGGGTGCGGCGGAACTAGCAGATACGCAGTATTTT. Amino acid sequence: CASSWGAAELADTQYF.

This clonotype was found a few times. The rearrangement joins TRBV5-1 to TRBJ2-1; 9 bases are a match to TRBD2. With 4 bases clipped from V and 6 bases from J, the junction kept 11 bases outside the gene matches. The germline gives CDR1 SGHRS, CDR2 YFSETQ. The CDR3 runs to 16 residues. This CDR3 reads CASSAGGLAGPNEQFF. The CDR3 DNA sequence: TGCGCCAGCAGCGCGGGAGGGCTAGCGGGACCCAATGAGCAGTTCTTC.

This chain uses TRBV7-6 with TRBJ1-1; 7 nucleotides agree with TRBD1. This CDR3 region has 16 residues. Germline values: CDR1 SGHVS, CDR2 FNYEAQ. V lost 1 base and J lost 4; bases outside the gene matches: 9. CDR3 region: CASSLGAPGGGTEAFF. The CDR3 coding sequence is TGTGCCAGCAGCTTAGGAGCCCCAGGGGGAGGCACTGAAGCTTTCTTT.

V and J are TRBV29-1 and TRBJ2-1; D remains unclear. CDR3 length: 10 residues. In germline, CDR1 is SQVTM, CDR2 ANQGSEA. V dropped 6 bases and J dropped 10 bases, with 10 bases sitting between them. In DNA form, the CDR3 reads TGCAGCGTGTTTAATAGGGAGCAGTTCTTC. This sequence encodes CSVFNREQFF.

The genes are TRBV29-1 and TRBJ2-2, with D perhaps matching TRBD2 (6 bases). The CDR3 is 14 residues long. Germline V gene lookup returns CDR1 SQVTM and CDR2 ANQGSEA. The V and J ends lost 7 bases and 6 bases respectively, with 18 bases between them. The CDR3, as DNA: TGCAGCGCAACTGAGGAGGGGTGGGCCGGGGAGCTGTTTTTT. Protein: CSATEEGWAGELFF.

This rearrangement joins TRBV25-1 to TRBJ2-3; 8 bases map to TRBD1. Germline V lookup: CDR1 MGHDK, CDR2 SYGVNS. The CDR3 covers 18 residues. Unmatched junction bases numbered 16, after V lost 7 bases and J lost 1 base. The CDR3 protein is CASTRRAGGTMGTDTQYF. The CDR3 DNA sequence: TGTGCCAGCACCCGGCGGGCAGGGGGCACGATGGGCACAGATACGCAGTATTTT.

The CDR3 is CASSSRDSRGNERYF. The CDR3 bases are TGTGCCAGCAGCTCGCGGGACTCCAGGGGCAATGAGCGGTACTTC. The gene calls are TRBV11-1 and TRBJ2-5; D tentatively reads TRBD1 or TRBD2 (6 bases each). CDR3 length: 15 residues. V shed 4 bases and J shed 13 bases, with 25 bases lying between them. The germline V gene encodes CDR1 SGHAT and CDR2 FQDESV (reference sequence).

J is TRBJ1-2 and V is TRBV9; 7 bases align to TRBD1. Looked up from germline, CDR1 is SGDLS and CDR2 is YYNGEE. CDR3 length: 15 amino acids. The V and J ends lost 1 base and 2 bases, in that order; junction bases with no gene match: 5. CDR3 residues: CASSVSGTVNYGYTF. The DNA of the CDR3 is TGTGCCAGCAGCGTATCCGGGACAGTAAACTATGGCTACACCTTC.

A remark on this clonotype: The junction and the germline gene differ at one end; a read error may be behind it. V usage is TRBV6-6 and J usage is TRBJ1-2, with D perhaps TRBD1 (5 bases). Looked up from germline, CDR1 is MNHNY and CDR2 is SVGAGI (reference sequence). The CDR3 consists of 13 residues. This CDR3 reads CSSSVSRVAGYTF. CDR3 nucleotides: TGTTCCAGCAGTGTGAGCAGGGTTGCTGGCTACACCTTC.

The chain employs TRBV20-1 and TRBJ2-5, with 8 positions matching TRBD2. After removal of 7 bases from V and 2 bases from J, the junction contained 3 bases not matched to a gene. Germline CDR1 reads DFQATT; CDR2 reads SNEGSKA (reference sequence). The CDR3 sequence is 12 residues long. The CDR3 protein is CSGLAGQETQYF. Here the CDR3 DNA reads TGCAGTGGTTTAGCGGGGCAAGAGACCCAGTACTTC.

The V call is TRBV2, the J call TRBJ2-1; a weak D match, TRBD2 (6 bases). V dropped 2 bases and J dropped 8 bases, with 7 bases sitting between them. The CDR3 totals 12 residues. Germline CDR1 and CDR2: SNHLY and FYNNEI. CDR3 bases: TGTGCCAGCAGTGAAACGGGGGATGAGCAGTTCTTC. Amino acids: CASSETGDEQFF.

V is TRBV6-6 and J is TRBJ2-7; no firm D call. The J call may not be correct, given that the DNA end is closer to TRBJ2-4. CDR3 size: 14 residues. Per germline, CDR1 MNHNY and CDR2 SVGAGI (reference sequence). The CDR3 DNA follows: TGTGCCAGCAGTTCTTCTCGACGGTTGGACATTCAGTACTTC. Residues: CASSSSRRLDIQYF.

This chain joins TRBV7-6 and TRBJ2-1, with 12 bases that match TRBD2. With 4 bases clipped from V and 10 bases from J, the junction kept 8 bases outside the gene matches. Germline CDR1 is SGHVS and CDR2 is FNYEAQ. This CDR3 comprises 15 residues. The CDR3 sequence is CASSSSTSGGGEQFF. CDR3 DNA sequence: TGTGCCAGCAGCTCTTCGACTAGCGGGGGAGGCGAGCAGTTCTTC. The variable domain in full, completed from reference TRBV7-6 and TRBJ2-1, reads GAGVSQSPRYKVTKRGQDVALRCDPISGHVSLYWYRQALGQGPEFLTYFNYEAQQDKSGLPNDRFSAERPEGSISTLTIQRTEQRDSAMYRCASSSSTSGGGEQFFGPGTRLTVL.

This rearrangement joins TRBV29-1 to TRBJ1-1; 9 bases map to TRBD1. Germline V gene data show CDR1 as SQVTM and CDR2 as ANQGSEA. J was trimmed by 11 bases and V by 7 bases; bases with no gene match: 14. The CDR3 consists of 13 residues. The CDR3 nucleotides read TGCAGCGCAGAATACAATCCCGGGACAGGGGCTTTCTTT. It yields the protein CSAEYNPGTGAFF.

This clonotype was counted between two and nine times. J is TRBJ2-2 and V is TRBV4-1, with D possibly being TRBD2 (5 bases). There are 16 residues in the CDR3. V lost 4 bases and J 0 bases, leaving 12 bases between the germline ends. The V gene's germline CDR1 is MGHRA and CDR2 YSYEKL. Written as DNA, the CDR3 is TGCGCCAGCAGCCCCAGGATAGCGTCGAACACCGGGGAGCTGTTTTTT. Its protein product is CASSPRIASNTGELFF.

The sample holds many counts of this clonotype. The J gene is TRBJ1-2, the V gene TRBV29-1; TRBD1 might be the D (6 bases). V shed 4 bases and J shed 5 bases, with 11 bases lying between them. The CDR3 has 12 residues. CDR1 and CDR2 from the germline V gene are SQVTM and ANQGSEA. The CDR3 DNA follows: TGCAGCGTTGTACAGGGCGGATATGGCTACACCTTC. Translation: CSVVQGGYGYTF.

The genes are TRBV29-1 and TRBJ2-1; 8 nucleotides align to TRBD2. The length of the CDR3 is 16 residues. The junction had 11 bases not matched to a gene; V was cut back by 7 bases and J by 0 bases. The germline CDR1 and CDR2 sequences are SQVTM and ANQGSEA. In DNA, the CDR3 is TGCAGCGGGGGGGCGGGGGGATTACTCTCCTACAATGAGCAGTTCTTC. Its translation: CSGGAGGLLSYNEQFF.

This clonotype appeared a single time. The CDR3 loop is CASSPTGRANEQFF. In nucleotides, the CDR3 is TGTGCCAGCAGCCCGACCGGTAGGGCCAATGAGCAGTTCTTC. The chain couples TRBV3-1 to TRBJ2-1; no clear D. Between the trimmed V and J ends, which lost 4 bases and 6 bases, there was a span of 13 bases. The CDR3 loop spans 14 amino acids. CDR1 LGHDT and CDR2 YNNKEL come from the germline V gene (reference sequence).

This clonotype occurred many times. This chain uses TRBV2 with TRBJ1-2; D is perhaps TRBD1 (6 bases). The CDR3 spans 15 residues. Germline CDR1 is SNHLY and CDR2 is FYNNEI. V gave up 6 bases and J gave up 0 bases, with 14 bases separating them. The DNA for the CDR3 is TGTGCCAGCAGACCCAACAGGGATCCTAACTATGGCTACACCTTC. Translated, it gives CASRPNRDPNYGYTF.

This clonotype was seen at least ten times. This chain links TRBV2 with TRBJ2-5; perhaps TRBD2 as D (6 bases). CDR1 and CDR2 from the germline V gene are SNHLY and FYNNEI. V dropped 6 bases and J dropped 3 bases, with 11 bases sitting between them. This CDR3 contains 13 residues. CDR3 coding DNA: TGTGCCAGCAGGAGGGACTCAGAAGAGACCCAGTACTTC. Protein: CASRRDSEETQYF.

The chain uses TRBV5-6 and TRBJ2-1; a possible D gene is TRBD1 (5 bases). The V gene lost 4 bases and the J gene lost 13 bases, with 21 bases spanning the gap. The CDR3 has 14 amino acids. CDR1 and CDR2 from the germline V gene are SGHDT and YYEEEE. In DNA form, the CDR3 reads TGTGCCAGCAGCCATTGGACATCCCAAGAGACCCAGTTCTTC. This codes for CASSHWTSQETQFF.

This clonotype was seen only a few times. This rearrangement joins TRBV9 to TRBJ2-5; tentative D call: TRBD1 (6 bases). This CDR3 is built from 17 residues. Looked up from germline, CDR1 is SGDLS and CDR2 is YYNGEE. Trimming removed 3 bases at V and 2 bases at J, with 20 bases between. The CDR3 spells CASSARVLGRGQETQYF. CDR3 DNA sequence: TGTGCCAGCAGCGCCAGGGTTCTGGGAAGGGGGCAAGAGACCCAGTACTTC.

The chain carries TRBV18 and TRBJ2-4, with D possibly being TRBD1 or TRBD2 (5 bases each). The CDR3 runs 12 residues. CDR1 and CDR2 from the germline V gene are KGHSH and LQKENI. Trimming removed 0 bases from V and 13 bases from J, with 10 bases in between. CDR3 sequence: CASSPPLGEQYF. CDR3 coding DNA: TGTGCCAGCTCACCACCGTTAGGGGAGCAGTACTTC.